The entry below gives a single TCR beta chain sequence along with its context. The antigen it binds to is not known. Base quality data are lacking; no much larger clone is found one base away. The sample is drawn from a study of T cells after yellow fever vaccination (dated by TCRdb to between 2018 and 2021). As for the study more broadly: The SMART-Seq v4 Ultra Low Input RNA kit was used to prepare libraries from fractions with low cell numbers. To follow T-cell clones before and after both primary and booster YFV17D yellow fever vaccination, bulk TCR alpha and beta repertoires underwent longitudinal sequencing. Two healthy male donors, one aged 18 to 30 and one aged 30 to 40 years, were included in the cohort. Blood samples were taken at several timepoints before and after primary and secondary immunization, and bulk PBMC replicates and cell subsets were isolated. Beyond this particular receptor, the publication reports: Only a couple of donors were included in the study, so the extent to which the findings can be generalized is limited. Because abundant contaminating clonotypes from the bulk population could be contained in FACS-sorted repertoires, computational filtering was required. Compared with the primary T-cell response, the secondary T-cell response was faster but weaker, reaching its peak on day 5 rather than on day 15. After the booster, most of the clones that had expanded following primary vaccination were detected again (almost 98% of CD4 and 85% to 90% of CD8), which suggests that memory was broadly maintained. A small fraction of clonotypes showed up in both the CD4 and CD8 compartments, probably as a result of convergent recombination.

Synthesis of TCR cDNA relied on 5'RACE template switching, a step that introduced a universal primer site along with unique molecular identifiers. Priming for cDNA synthesis came from both the TCR alpha and TCR beta constant segments. Library amplification used two PCR steps, and the second PCR step added sample barcodes and sequencing adapters. Sequencing of libraries was performed on Illumina HiSeq 2500 (2x100 bp) or NovaSeq (2x150 bp). The paper's processing steps were these. Reads were demultiplexed and collapsed into UMI consensus sequences with MIGEC, and V(D)J alignment was performed with MiXCR. Vaccine-responding clonotypes were identified with edgeR using replicate PBMC samples, with FDR below 0.01 and a log2 fold change above 5 up to day 15 being required. Each bulk clonotype received a CD4 or CD8 identity based on whether the sequenced CD4 or CD8 repertoire contained that clonotype at higher abundance. The raw public data were reprocessed by TCRdb itself: fastp quality trimming at Q25, MiXCR clonotype calling, in-frame beta chains only. All rows with the same CDR3 protein become a single entry with the most common DNA and genes. The V and J calls come from TCRdb's annotation, not from the publication. In this sample the table shows under 700,000 distinct CDR3 sequences, about a sixth of which occur a single time. Clones ranked in the top ten supply roughly 17% of the sample.

The V and J ends are trimmed by 3 bases and 3 bases, leaving 5 bases between them. The germline V gene (reference sequence) supplies CDR1 LNHNV and CDR2 YYDKDF. The cysteine opens and the phenylalanine closes a CDR3 of 12 amino acids. This entry keeps only the CDR3 DNA: 36 bases, framed from base 1. The treatment or condition label corresponds to: live attenuated yellow fever vaccine strain. At each blood-draw timepoint, two biological replicates of bulk PBMCs were collected. PBMCs were isolated from peripheral blood using a standard Ficoll-Paque protocol. TriZol was used to extract RNA from bulk PBMCs, CD4 and CD8 fractions, and dextramer-positive and dextramer-negative fractions.

The sequence came from a man younger than 35 who received the YFV17D yellow fever vaccine. The sample consisted of PBMCs, taken about 5 days after the first yellow fever vaccination. The chain uses TRBV15 and TRBJ1-1, with the D gene not clear enough to name. The CDR3 protein: CATSRTYTEAFF. The DNA reads as follows: TGTGCCACCAGCAGGACATACACTGAAGCTTTCTTT.